The 5 T cell receptor beta chains reported below all come from one sample, sequenced in a study of response to subunit inactivated influenza vaccine (dated by TCRdb to the late 2010s). Libraries were made using RT-PCR. Sequencing used an Illumina HiSeq 2500. TCRdb cleaned the public reads at Q25 with fastp, built clones with MiXCR and kept in-frame beta chains. Each entry merges the rows of one CDR3 protein and shows their most common DNA and genes. Here the sample has 500,000 to 700,000 distinct CDR3 sequences; approximately 22% occur a single time. The top ten clonotypes cover 2.5% to 3% of the sample. These same data were also listed under a study on T cells expressing NK-cell markers. As that second study puts it: 5'RACE template switching, by which a universal primer site and unique molecular identifiers were added, was used to make TCR beta cDNA libraries.

Sequences were derived from CD4+ T cells sorted from PBMCs, sampled roughly 12 days after vaccination. All receptors derive from a man aged 45 to 65 who received an inactivated influenza vaccine. Donor details come from another sample of the same person, matched by shared clones.

In its sample, this clonotype was seen a few times. This chain links TRBV4-2 with TRBJ2-1; 7 bases match TRBD1. With 3 bases clipped from V and 3 bases from J, the junction kept 5 bases outside the gene matches. Germline V CDR1 and CDR2: LGHNA, YNFKEQ. This CDR3 region has 15 residues. CDR3 residues: CASSQGQTYYNEQFF. CDR3 nucleotides: TGTGCCAGCAGCCAGGGACAGACCTACTACAATGAGCAGTTCTTC.

This clonotype was picked up a small number of times. V usage is TRBV20-1 and J usage is TRBJ2-7, with 15 bases identical to TRBD2. Germline-derived CDR1 and CDR2 are DFQATT and SNEGSKA (reference sequence). The length of the CDR3 is 14 residues. The V segment lost 3 bases and the J segment 4 bases; nucleotides outside the gene matches: 1. This CDR3 is CSASGTSGRYEQYF. As DNA, the CDR3 is TGCAGTGCTAGCGGGACTAGCGGGAGGTACGAGCAGTACTTC.

The chain carries TRBV23-1 and TRBJ2-3, with 7 bases matching TRBD2. TRBV23-1 is identified as an open reading frame with a role that is uncertain. This CDR3 has 17 amino acids. The V and J ends lost 3 bases and 5 bases, in that order; junction bases with no gene match: 14. The DNA for the CDR3 is TGCGCCAGCAGTCACCCGAGGAGCGGGGTCCCAAAAGATACGCAGTATTTT. Translating it yields CASSHPRSGVPKDTQYF.

The chain employs TRBV12-3 or TRBV12-4 and TRBJ1-1; 8 bases are shared with TRBD1. Unmatched junction bases numbered 13, after V lost 3 bases and J lost 1 base. This CDR3 is built from 18 residues. CDR3 sequence (DNA): TGTGCCAGCAGTTTCGGCAGGGGGCGAGGATTTGGGAACACTGAAGCTTTCTTT. It encodes CASSFGRGRGFGNTEAFF.

This clonotype was picked up many times. This chain uses TRBV3-1 with TRBJ2-1; D may be TRBD2 (6 bases). This CDR3 region has 16 residues. V shed 0 bases and J shed 10 bases, with 19 bases lying between them. Looked up from germline, CDR1 is LGHDT and CDR2 is YNNKEL (reference sequence). This CDR3 reads CASSQDGGVRSREQFF. The CDR3 DNA sequence: TGTGCCAGCAGCCAAGACGGCGGGGTCAGGTCCCGAGAGCAGTTCTTC.